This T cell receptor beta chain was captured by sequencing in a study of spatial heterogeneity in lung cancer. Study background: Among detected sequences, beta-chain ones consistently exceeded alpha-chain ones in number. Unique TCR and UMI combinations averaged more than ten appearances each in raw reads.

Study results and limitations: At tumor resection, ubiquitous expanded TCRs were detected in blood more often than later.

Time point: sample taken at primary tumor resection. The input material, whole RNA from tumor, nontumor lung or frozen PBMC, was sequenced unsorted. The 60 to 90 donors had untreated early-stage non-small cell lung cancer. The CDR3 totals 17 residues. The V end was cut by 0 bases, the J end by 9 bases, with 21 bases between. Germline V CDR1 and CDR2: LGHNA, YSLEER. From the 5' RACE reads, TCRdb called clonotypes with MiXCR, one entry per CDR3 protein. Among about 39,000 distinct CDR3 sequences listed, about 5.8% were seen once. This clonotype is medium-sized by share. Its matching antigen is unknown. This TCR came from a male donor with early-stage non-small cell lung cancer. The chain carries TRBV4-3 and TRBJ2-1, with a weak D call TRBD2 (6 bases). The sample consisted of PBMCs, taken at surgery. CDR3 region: CASSQDWGEGAPFEQFF. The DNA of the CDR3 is TGCGCCAGCAGCCAAGATTGGGGGGAAGGCGCGCCCTTTGAGCAGTTCTTC.